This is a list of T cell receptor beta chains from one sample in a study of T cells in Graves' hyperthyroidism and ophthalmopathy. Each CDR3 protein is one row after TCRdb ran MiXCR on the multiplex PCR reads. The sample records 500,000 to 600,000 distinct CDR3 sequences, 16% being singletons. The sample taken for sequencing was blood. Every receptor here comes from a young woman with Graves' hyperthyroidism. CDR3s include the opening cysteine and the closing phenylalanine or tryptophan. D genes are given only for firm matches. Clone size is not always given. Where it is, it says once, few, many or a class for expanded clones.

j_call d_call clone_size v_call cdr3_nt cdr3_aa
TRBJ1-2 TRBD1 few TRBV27 TGTGCCAGCAGTTTATCGGCCGGGACAGGGTTTTATGGCTACACCTTC CASSLSAGTGFYGYTF
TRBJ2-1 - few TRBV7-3 TGTGCCAGCAGCACCTCCCTAGGCTCCTACAATGAGCAGTTCTTC CASSTSLGSYNEQFF
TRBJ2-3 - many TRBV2 TGTGCCAGCAGTGATCGTCTAGCTGGGGGGACGCAGTATTTT CASSDRLAGGTQYF
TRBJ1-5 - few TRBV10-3 TGTGCCATCAGTGACGCTGACAGTAGCAATCAGCCCCAGCATTTT CAISDADSSNQPQHF
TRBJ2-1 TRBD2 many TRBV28 TGTGCCAGCAGTCCCCAGACTAGCGGGATTTTGGGCAATGAGCAGTTCTTC CASSPQTSGILGNEQFF
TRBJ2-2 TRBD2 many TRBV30 TGTGCCCTTAGTAGCGGGAGTTACGGGGAGCTGTTTTTT CALSSGSYGELFF
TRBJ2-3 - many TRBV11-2 TGTGCCAGCAGCTTTGAGCGGCCTAACACAGATACGCAGTATTTT CASSFERPNTDTQYF
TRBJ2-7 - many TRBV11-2 TGTGCCAGCAGCCCCACCCACGGAACTTACGAGCAGTACTTC CASSPTHGTYEQYF
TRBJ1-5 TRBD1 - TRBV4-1 TGCGCCAGCAGCCCTTTTTCCCGGGACAGGGACTCTCATAGCAATCAGCCCCAGCATTTT CASSPFSRDRDSHSNQPQHF
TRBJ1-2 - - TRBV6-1 TGTGCCAGCAGACAGACCGGGAGGGGCTACACCTTC CASRQTGRGYTF
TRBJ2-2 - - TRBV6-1 TGTGCCAGCAGTGAAGCGGGGGCCCCCGGGGAGCTGTTTTTT CASSEAGAPGELFF
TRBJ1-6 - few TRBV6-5 TGTGCCAGCAGTTACTACGGAAGGGATAATTCACCCCTCCACTTT CASSYYGRDNSPLHF
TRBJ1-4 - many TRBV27 TGTGCCAGCAGTTTTCGGGGAGGGGGTGAAAAACTGTTTTTT CASSFRGGGEKLFF
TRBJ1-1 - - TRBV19 TGTGCCAGTGCGTCCGGCACTGAAGCTTTCTTT CASASGTEAFF
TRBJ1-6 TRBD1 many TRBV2 TGTGCCAGCAGTGCTTGGGACAGGGAGCTGTCACCCCTCCACTTT CASSAWDRELSPLHF
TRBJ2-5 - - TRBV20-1 TGCAGTGCCCATGGGGGGCTGGAGACCCAGTACTTC CSAHGGLETQYF
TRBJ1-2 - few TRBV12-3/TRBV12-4 TGTGCCAGCTCCCTTGTGGCGTCCCGCTATGGCTACACCTTC CASSLVASRYGYTF
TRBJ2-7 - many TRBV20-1 TGCAGTGCTAGAGATAGGGGACGGACGACCGAGCAGTACTTC CSARDRGRTTEQYF
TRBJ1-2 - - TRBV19 TGTGCCAGTAGTAAGGCCTATGGCTACACCTTC CASSKAYGYTF
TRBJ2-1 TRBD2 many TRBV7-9 TGTGCCAGCAGCTTACAAGCGGGAGGTTACAATGAGCAGTTCTTC CASSLQAGGYNEQFF
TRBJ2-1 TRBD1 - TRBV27 TGTGCCAGCACCAAAGGACAGGGTTGGCCCTACAATGAGCAGTTCTTC CASTKGQGWPYNEQFF
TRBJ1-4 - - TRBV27 TGTGCCAGCAGCCTAATACGGAATGAAAAACTGTTTTTT CASSLIRNEKLFF
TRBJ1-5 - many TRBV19 TGTGCCAGCGGGCAATGGGGGAGGACGGGGAACGATCAGCCCCAGCATTTT CASGQWGRTGNDQPQHF
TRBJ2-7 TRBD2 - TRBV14 TGTGCCAGCAGCCAAGATTTTGGGAAACCCAAAGACACTAGCGGGGATTCCTACGAGCAGTACTTC CASSQDFGKPKDTSGDSYEQYF
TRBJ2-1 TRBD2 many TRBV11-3 TGTGCCAGCAGCATTTCCCGGGGGCTAGCGGGGGTGTACAATGAGCAGTTCTTC CASSISRGLAGVYNEQFF
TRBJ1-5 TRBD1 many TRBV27 TGTGCCAGCAGTCCGGGACAGGGAGCGCCCCAGCATTTT CASSPGQGAPQHF
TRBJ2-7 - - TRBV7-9 TGTGCCAGCACCCTGGGGCGGGCGAACGAGCAGTACTTC CASTLGRANEQYF
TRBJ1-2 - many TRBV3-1 TGTGCCAGCAGCCAAGGTAGTAGGCATCGCTCAGCTAACTATGGCTACACCTTC CASSQGSRHRSANYGYTF
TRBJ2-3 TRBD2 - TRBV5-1 TGCGCCAGCAGCTTTCGCGGGAGGGAGACAGATACGCAGTATTTT CASSFRGRETDTQYF
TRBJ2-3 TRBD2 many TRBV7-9 TGTGCCAGCAGCCCCGATATAGCGGGGGGGCCTGGCACAGATACGCAGTATTTT CASSPDIAGGPGTDTQYF
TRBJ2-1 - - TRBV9 TGTGCCAGCAGCGTAGCTGCCGTATCCTACAATGAGCAGTTCTTC CASSVAAVSYNEQFF
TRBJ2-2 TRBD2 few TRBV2 TGTGCCAGCATGGCGGGAGTACTTACCGGGGAGCTGTTTTTT CASMAGVLTGELFF
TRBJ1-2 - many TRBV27 TGTGCCAGCAGCCCTAGGGGGTATGGCTACACCTTC CASSPRGYGYTF
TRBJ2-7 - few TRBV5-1 TGCGCCAGCAGCTTGGGGCCAGGGAACGAGCAGTACTTC CASSLGPGNEQYF
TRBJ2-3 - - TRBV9 TGTGCCAGCAGCGTGGGGGGACTCACAGATACGCAGTATTTT CASSVGGLTDTQYF
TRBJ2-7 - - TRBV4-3 TGCGCCAGCAGCCAAGATCAGGCAGGAGGCTCCTACGAGCAGTACTTC CASSQDQAGGSYEQYF
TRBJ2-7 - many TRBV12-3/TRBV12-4 TGTGCCAGCAGCAACAGGGAACCCGACGAGCAGTACTTC CASSNREPDEQYF
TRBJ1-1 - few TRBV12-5 TGTGCTAGTGGTTTAGGACAGCTGAACACTGAAGCTTTCTTT CASGLGQLNTEAFF
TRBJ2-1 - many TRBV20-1 TGCAGTGCTCCAGGAGGCCGAAATGAGCAGTTCTTC CSAPGGRNEQFF
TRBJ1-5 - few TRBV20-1 TGCAGTGCTAGAGAGCCGACAGATATCAGCCCCCAGCATTTT CSAREPTDISPQHF
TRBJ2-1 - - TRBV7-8 TGTGCCAGCAGCTTCGGGCTCCCCCAGAATGAGCAGTTCTTC CASSFGLPQNEQFF
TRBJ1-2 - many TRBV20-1 TGCAGTGCTAGAGATCCGTTTGGGGAGGGAGACTATGGCTACACCTTC CSARDPFGEGDYGYTF
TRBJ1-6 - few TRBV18 TGTGCCAGCTCACCGCAACAGGGTACGAATTCACCCCTCCACTTT CASSPQQGTNSPLHF
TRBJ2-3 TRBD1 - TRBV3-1 TGTGCCAGCAGCCCCCGACAGGGGCCAGGGGATACGCAGTATTTT CASSPRQGPGDTQYF
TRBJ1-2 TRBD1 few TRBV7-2 TGTGCCAGCAGCTGGGGACAGGGGGCCACAGGGGGCTACACCTTC CASSWGQGATGGYTF